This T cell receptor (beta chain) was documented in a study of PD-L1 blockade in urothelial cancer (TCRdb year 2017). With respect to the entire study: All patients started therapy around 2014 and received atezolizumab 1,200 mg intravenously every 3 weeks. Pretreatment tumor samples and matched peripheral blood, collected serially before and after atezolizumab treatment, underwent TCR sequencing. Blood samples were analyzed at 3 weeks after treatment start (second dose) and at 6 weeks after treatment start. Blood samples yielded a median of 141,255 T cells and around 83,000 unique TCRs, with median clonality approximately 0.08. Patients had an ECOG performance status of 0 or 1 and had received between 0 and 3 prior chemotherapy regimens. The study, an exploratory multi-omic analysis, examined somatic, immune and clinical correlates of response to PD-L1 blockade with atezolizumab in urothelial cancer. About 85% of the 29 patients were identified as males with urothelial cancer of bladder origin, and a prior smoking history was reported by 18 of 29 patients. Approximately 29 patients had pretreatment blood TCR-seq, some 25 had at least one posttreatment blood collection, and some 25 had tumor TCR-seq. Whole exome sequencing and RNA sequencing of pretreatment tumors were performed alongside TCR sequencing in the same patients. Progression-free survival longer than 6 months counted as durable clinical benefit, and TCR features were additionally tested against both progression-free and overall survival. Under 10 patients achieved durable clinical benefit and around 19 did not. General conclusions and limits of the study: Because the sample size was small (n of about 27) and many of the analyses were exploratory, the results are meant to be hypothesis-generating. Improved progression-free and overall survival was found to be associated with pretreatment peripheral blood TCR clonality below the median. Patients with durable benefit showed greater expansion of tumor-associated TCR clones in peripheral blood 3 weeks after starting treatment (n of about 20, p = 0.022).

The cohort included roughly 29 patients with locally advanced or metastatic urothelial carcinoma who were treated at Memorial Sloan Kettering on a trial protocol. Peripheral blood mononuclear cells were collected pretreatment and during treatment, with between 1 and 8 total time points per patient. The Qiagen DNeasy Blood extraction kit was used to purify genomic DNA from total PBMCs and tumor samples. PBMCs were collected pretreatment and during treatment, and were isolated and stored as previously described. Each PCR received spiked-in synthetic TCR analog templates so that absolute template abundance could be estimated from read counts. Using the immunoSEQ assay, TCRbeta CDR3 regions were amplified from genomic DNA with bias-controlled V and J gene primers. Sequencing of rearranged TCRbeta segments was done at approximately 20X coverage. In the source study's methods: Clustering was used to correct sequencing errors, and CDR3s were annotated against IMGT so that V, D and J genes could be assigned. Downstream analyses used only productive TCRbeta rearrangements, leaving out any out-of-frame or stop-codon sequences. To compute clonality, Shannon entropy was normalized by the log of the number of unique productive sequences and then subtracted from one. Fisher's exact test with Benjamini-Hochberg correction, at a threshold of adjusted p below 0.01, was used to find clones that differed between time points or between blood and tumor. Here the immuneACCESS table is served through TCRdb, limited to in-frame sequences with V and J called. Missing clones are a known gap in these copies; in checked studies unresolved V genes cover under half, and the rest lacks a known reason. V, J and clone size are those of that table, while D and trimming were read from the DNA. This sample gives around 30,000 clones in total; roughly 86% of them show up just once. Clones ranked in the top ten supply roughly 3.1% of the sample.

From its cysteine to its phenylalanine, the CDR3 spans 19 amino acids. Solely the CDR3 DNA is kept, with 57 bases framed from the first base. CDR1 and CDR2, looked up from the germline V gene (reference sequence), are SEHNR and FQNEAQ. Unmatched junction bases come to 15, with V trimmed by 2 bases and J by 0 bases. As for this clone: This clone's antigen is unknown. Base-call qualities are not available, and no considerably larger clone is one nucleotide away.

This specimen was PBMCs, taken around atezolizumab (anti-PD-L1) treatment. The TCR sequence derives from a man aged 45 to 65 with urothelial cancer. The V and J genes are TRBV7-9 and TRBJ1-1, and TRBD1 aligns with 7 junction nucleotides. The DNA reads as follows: TGTGCCAGCAGCTTAATCCGAACGACAGGGCGAGACATGAACACTGAAGCTTTCTTT. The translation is CASSLIRTTGRDMNTEAFF.